This T cell receptor (beta chain) emerged from a study of T cell clones after liver transplantation. The method was immunoSEQ multiplex PCR; TCRdb's version includes in-frame clones alone and lacks a portion of them. The sample carries approximately 51,000 clones, around 85% recorded once. Trimming took off 2 bases at V and 0 bases at J, with 5 bases between the two ends. The CDR3 totals 13 residues. In germline, CDR1 is SGHAT, CDR2 FQNNGV. This chain uses TRBV11-2 with TRBJ2-7; D remains ambiguous. The sequence was obtained from a human patient who received a liver transplant. Some T cells may be provided by the graft donor. The input for sequencing was CD8+ T cells from blood, taken 12 months after liver transplant. CDR3 DNA: TGTGCCAGCAGCTTAACAGCCTCCTACGAGCAGTACTTC. Protein sequence: CASSLTASYEQYF.